The 20 T cell receptor beta chains below all came from one sample that was sequenced in a study of blood T cell repertoires in COVID-19. Assay: immunoSEQ multiplex PCR; the TCRdb copy retains only in-frame clones and omits some. Here the sample spans over 200,000 clones, about nine tenths being singletons. The specimen sequenced was peripheral blood. These receptor sequences come from a man aged 40-49 years who had recovered from COVID-19.

The gene calls are TRBV12-3 or TRBV12-4 and TRBJ2-1, with 11 bases fitting TRBD1. V gave up 7 bases and J gave up 8 bases; unmatched junction bases: 4. CDR3 length equals 13 residues. CDR3 sequence (DNA): TGTGCCAGCACTTGGACAGGGGGCGATGAGCAGTTCTTC. Translated: CASTWTGGDEQFF.

This rearrangement joins TRBV5-4 to TRBJ1-2; tentative D call: TRBD1 (6 bases). The germline CDR1 and CDR2 sequences are SGHNT and YYREEE (reference sequence). The CDR3 totals 15 residues. V shed 4 bases and J shed 4 bases, with 17 bases lying between them. The CDR3 reads CASSITGNSPYGYTF. The DNA for the CDR3 is TGTGCCAGCAGCATCACAGGGAACTCCCCCTATGGCTACACCTTC. Supplemented by reference TRBV5-4 and TRBJ1-2, the full variable domain reads ETGVTQSPTHLIKTRGQQVTLRCSSQSGHNTVSWYQQALGQGPQFIFQYYREEENGRGNFPPRFSGLQFPNYSSELNVNALELDDSALYLCASSITGNSPYGYTFGSGTRLTVV.

V gene TRBV6-5 combines with J gene TRBJ2-7; 7 nucleotides agree with TRBD1. The CDR3 spans 14 residues. Germline loops: CDR1 MNHEY, CDR2 SVGAGI. Germline trimming cut 5 bases from V and 2 bases from J; bases unmatched to any gene: 6. Here the CDR3 reads CASSPRDRPYEQYF. In DNA form, the CDR3 reads TGTGCCAGCAGTCCCCGGGACAGACCCTACGAGCAGTACTTC.

The V and J genes are TRBV5-4 and TRBJ2-6; D unresolved. V was shortened by 0 bases and J by 2 bases, with 6 bases between the two germline ends. This CDR3 has 15 residues. The V gene's germline CDR1 is SGHNT and CDR2 YYREEE (reference sequence). CDR3 sequence reads: CASSLARAGANVLTF. CDR3 in DNA: TGTGCCAGCAGCTTGGCGAGAGCTGGGGCCAACGTCCTGACTTTC.

The rearrangement uses TRBV19 and TRBJ2-5, with D possibly matching TRBD2 (6 bases). Trimming left V 11 bases short and J 2 bases short, with 12 bases between. The CDR3 is made up of 12 amino acids. The germline CDR1 and CDR2 sequences are LNHDA and SQIVND (reference sequence). The CDR3 region is CAVGRSQETQYF. CDR3 nucleotide sequence: TGTGCCGTGGGGAGGAGTCAAGAGACCCAGTACTTC.

J is TRBJ2-7 and V is TRBV5-1; the match to TRBD2 covers 12 bases. CDR1 and CDR2 from the germline V gene are SGHRS and YFSETQ. With 4 bases clipped from V and 6 bases from J, the junction kept 8 bases outside the gene matches. This CDR3 contains 15 residues. This CDR3 reads CASSARLAGVGEQYF. CDR3 DNA sequence: TGCGCCAGCAGCGCCAGACTAGCGGGAGTAGGCGAGCAGTACTTC.

This rearrangement joins TRBV5-1 to TRBJ1-5, with TRBD1 identical over 9 bases. Germline V lookup: CDR1 SGHRS, CDR2 YFSETQ. The CDR3 has 16 amino acids. Losses at the gene ends were 1 base for V and 5 bases for J; bases not matched to a gene: 7. The CDR3 sequence: CASSLTRDRVHQPQHF. The DNA of the CDR3 is TGCGCCAGCAGCTTGACACGGGACAGGGTCCATCAGCCCCAGCATTTT.

The V and J genes are TRBV30 and TRBJ2-6, with 7 positions matching TRBD1. This CDR3 spans 18 amino acids. V shed 1 base, J shed 1 base, and the junction held 10 bases outside the gene matches. Germline V gene sequence: CDR1 GTSNPN, CDR2 SVGIG (reference sequence). The CDR3 here is CAWSGTRQGASGANVLTF. CDR3 coding DNA: TGTGCCTGGAGTGGAACGAGACAGGGTGCATCTGGGGCCAACGTCCTGACTTTC.

This chain joins TRBV5-6 and TRBJ1-2; D is uncertain. CDR3 length: 13 amino acids. Germline V gene lookup returns CDR1 SGHDT and CDR2 YYEEEE. V lost 3 bases and J 8 bases, leaving 14 bases between the germline ends. The CDR3 region has the DNA TGTGCCAGCAGCTACACTTCAGGCCCCGGCTACACCTTC. Translated, it gives CASSYTSGPGYTF.

V usage is TRBV5-6 and J usage is TRBJ1-2; no reliable D call. V was pared by 4 bases and J by 7 bases, with 23 bases between. This CDR3 contains 16 residues. Per germline, CDR1 SGHDT and CDR2 YYEEEE. CDR3: CASSQPHNGYRGGYTF. The CDR3 DNA reads as TGTGCCAGCAGCCAGCCGCACAACGGGTATCGGGGTGGCTACACCTTC.

This chain joins TRBV7-2 and TRBJ2-7; the D gene is possibly TRBD2 (6 bases). CDR1 SGHTA and CDR2 FQGNSA come from the germline V gene. There are 14 residues in the CDR3. The V end was cut by 5 bases, the J end by 5 bases, with 16 bases between. In DNA, the CDR3 is TGTGCCAGCAGCCCCTTTGCTAGCGCTCACGAGCAGTACTTC. Translation: CASSPFASAHEQYF.

This clone was detected only a few times. The chain couples TRBV21-1 to TRBJ1-1; TRBD1 reflects the table's D call only, with no check against the DNA. TRBV21-1 is recorded as a pseudogene. This CDR3 region has 14 residues. CDR3 coding DNA: TGTGCCAGCAGCAAAGGGACAGGAGGGACTGAAGCTTTCTTT. It specifies CASSKGTGGTEAFF.

There are many counts of this clone. The V gene is TRBV19, the J gene TRBJ2-2; 7 positions match TRBD2. After removal of 2 bases from V and 4 bases from J, the junction contained 10 bases not matched to a gene. The CDR3 length is 17 residues. Germline CDR1 and CDR2: LNHDA and SQIVND (reference sequence). This chain's CDR3 is CASSIRVGTMGTGELFF. The CDR3 coding sequence is TGTGCCAGTAGTATACGGGTAGGGACTATGGGCACCGGGGAGCTGTTTTTT.

This chain connects TRBV10-3 to TRBJ1-2, with 7 nucleotides matching TRBD1. This CDR3 has 14 amino acids. The V gene end was trimmed by 5 bases and the J gene end by 6 bases; junction bases not matched to a gene: 9. The germline CDR1 and CDR2 sequences are ENHRY and SYGVKD. The CDR3 reads CAISSGTVIDGYTF. The CDR3 DNA sequence: TGTGCCATCAGTTCCGGGACAGTTATCGATGGCTACACCTTC.

The chain is built from TRBV2 and TRBJ2-5, with TRBD2 matching 8 bases. This CDR3 contains 15 residues. The junction had 10 bases not matched to a gene; V was cut back by 4 bases and J by 6 bases. Germline-derived CDR1 and CDR2 are SNHLY and FYNNEI. CDR3 protein: CASSGSGVGPKTQYF. The CDR3 coding sequence is TGTGCCAGCAGTGGTAGCGGGGTGGGCCCCAAGACCCAGTACTTC.

The chain joins TRBV7-9 to TRBJ2-3, with TRBD1 matching over 9 bases. Trimming cost V 4 bases and J 5 bases; bases outside gene matches: 4. Germline V gene sequence: CDR1 SEHNR, CDR2 FQNEAQ (reference sequence). CDR3 length: 14 amino acids. CDR3 sequence reads: CASSSGQGIDTQYF. CDR3 nucleotide sequence: TGTGCCAGCAGCTCGGGACAGGGAATAGATACGCAGTATTTT.

This clone appeared a single time. The chain links TRBV2 to TRBJ1-1, with TRBD1 identical over 7 bases. The CDR3 is made up of 13 amino acids. V lost 4 bases and J lost 4; bases outside the gene matches: 3. CDR1 and CDR2 (germline): SNHLY, FYNNEI. CDR3 loop: CASSGQGITEAFF. As DNA, the CDR3 is TGTGCCAGCAGTGGACAGGGTATCACTGAAGCTTTCTTT.

This clone was seen a single time. The V gene is TRBV7-7, the J gene TRBJ2-2, with D possibly matching TRBD1 (5 bases). Per germline, CDR1 SSHAT and CDR2 FNYEAQ (reference sequence). CDR3 length: 15 residues. V shed 5 bases and J shed 2 bases, with 12 bases lying between them. CDR3 bases: TGTGCCAGCAGCCTGGGGCCAGACAACACCGGGGAGCTGTTTTTT. It codes for CASSLGPDNTGELFF.

The CDR3 region has the DNA TGTGCCAGCAGTCCCTGGACAGGACAGTTGTATGGCTACACCTTC. Protein sequence: CASSPWTGQLYGYTF. The chain combines TRBV27 with TRBJ1-2; TRBD1 matches 7 bases. The V gene's germline CDR1 is MNHEY and CDR2 SMNVEV (reference sequence). The CDR3 covers 15 residues. Trimming took 5 bases from V and 5 from J; bases not matched to a gene: 11.

V usage is TRBV4-2 and J usage is TRBJ2-5; a possible D gene is TRBD1 (5 bases). Trimming removed 4 bases at V and 3 bases at J, with 18 bases between. The CDR3 is made up of 16 amino acids. Germline-derived CDR1 and CDR2 are LGHNA and YNFKEQ. The CDR3 nucleotides are TGTGCCAGCAGCCTTGGGGCGAGTCAGGCGGAAGAGACCCAGTACTTC. Translating it yields CASSLGASQAEETQYF.